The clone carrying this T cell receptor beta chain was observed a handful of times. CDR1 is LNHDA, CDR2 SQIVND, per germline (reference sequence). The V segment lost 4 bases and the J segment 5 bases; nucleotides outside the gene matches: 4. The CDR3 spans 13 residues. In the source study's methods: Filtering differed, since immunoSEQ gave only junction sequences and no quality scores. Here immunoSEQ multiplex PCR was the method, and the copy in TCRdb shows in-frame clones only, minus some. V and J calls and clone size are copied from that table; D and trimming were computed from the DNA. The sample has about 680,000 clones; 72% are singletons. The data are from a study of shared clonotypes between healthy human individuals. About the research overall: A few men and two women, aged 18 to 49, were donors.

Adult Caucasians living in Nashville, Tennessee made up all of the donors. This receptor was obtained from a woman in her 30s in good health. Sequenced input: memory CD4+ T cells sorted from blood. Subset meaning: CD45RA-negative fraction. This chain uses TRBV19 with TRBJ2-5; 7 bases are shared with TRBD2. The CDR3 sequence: CASSTHGGETQYF. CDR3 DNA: TGTGCCAGTAGTACCCACGGGGGGGAGACCCAGTACTTC.